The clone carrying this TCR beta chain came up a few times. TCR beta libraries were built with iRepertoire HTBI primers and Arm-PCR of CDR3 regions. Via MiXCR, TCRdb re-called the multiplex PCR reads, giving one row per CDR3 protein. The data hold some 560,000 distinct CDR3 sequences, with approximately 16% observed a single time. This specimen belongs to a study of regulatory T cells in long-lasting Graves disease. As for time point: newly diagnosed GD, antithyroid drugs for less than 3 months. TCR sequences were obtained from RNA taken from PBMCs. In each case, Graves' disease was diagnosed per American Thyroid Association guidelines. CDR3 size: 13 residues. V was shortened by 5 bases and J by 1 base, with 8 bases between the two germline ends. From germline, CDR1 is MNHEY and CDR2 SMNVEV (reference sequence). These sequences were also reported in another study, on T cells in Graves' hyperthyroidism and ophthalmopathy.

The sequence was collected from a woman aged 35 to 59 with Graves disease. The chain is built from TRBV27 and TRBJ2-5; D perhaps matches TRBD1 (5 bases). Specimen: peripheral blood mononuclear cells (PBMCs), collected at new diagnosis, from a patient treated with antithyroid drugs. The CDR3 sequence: CASSETVQETQYF. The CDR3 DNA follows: TGTGCCAGCAGTGAGACAGTCCAAGAGACCCAGTACTTC.